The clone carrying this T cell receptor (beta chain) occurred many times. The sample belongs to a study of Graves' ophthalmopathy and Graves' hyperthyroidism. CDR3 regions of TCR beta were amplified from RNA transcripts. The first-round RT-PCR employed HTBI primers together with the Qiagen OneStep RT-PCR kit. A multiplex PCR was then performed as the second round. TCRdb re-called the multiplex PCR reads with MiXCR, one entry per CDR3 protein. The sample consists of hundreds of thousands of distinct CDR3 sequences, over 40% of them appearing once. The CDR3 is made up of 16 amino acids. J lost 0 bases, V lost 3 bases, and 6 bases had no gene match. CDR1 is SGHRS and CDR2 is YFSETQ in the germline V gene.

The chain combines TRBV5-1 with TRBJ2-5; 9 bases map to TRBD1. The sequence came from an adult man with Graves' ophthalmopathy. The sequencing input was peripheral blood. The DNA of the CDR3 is TGCGCCAGCAGCTCGTCCGGGACAGGGAACCAAGAGACCCAGTACTTC. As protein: CASSSSGTGNQETQYF.